Below, 18 T cell receptor beta chains from the same sample are listed, as sequenced in a study of blood T cell repertoires in COVID-19. The table came from immunoSEQ multiplex PCR; TCRdb's copy has only in-frame clones and leaves some out. The data contain 200,000 to 250,000 clones, about 87% of them seen just once; the ten biggest clones take up about 7.6%. Sequenced input: peripheral blood. All receptors come from a woman in her seventies with active or convalescent COVID-19.

The chain uses TRBV19 and TRBJ1-2; D unclear. Germline CDR1 reads LNHDA; CDR2 reads SQIVND (reference sequence). This CDR3 has 15 amino acids. V was clipped by 3 bases and J by 5 bases, with 16 bases between them. The CDR3 DNA reads TGTGCCAGTAGTATGCGGTCAGCTCAAAGTTATGGCTACACCTTC. This encodes CASSMRSAQSYGYTF.

The CDR3 loop is CASKTTGPPNYGYTF. CDR3 DNA sequence: TGTGCCAGCAAAACAACAGGGCCCCCTAACTATGGCTACACCTTC. The rearrangement links TRBV3-1 (or the pseudogene TRBV3-2) to TRBJ1-2; D perhaps matches TRBD1 (6 bases). The CDR3 spans 15 residues. Trimming pared 7 bases from V and 0 bases from J, leaving 15 bases between. Germline values: CDR1 LGHDT, CDR2 YNNKEL (reference sequence).

The chain links TRBV7-9 to TRBJ2-3, with TRBD2 identical over 7 bases. From germline, CDR1 is SEHNR and CDR2 FQNEAQ (reference sequence). The CDR3 extends over 16 amino acids. With 2 bases clipped from V and 1 base from J, the junction kept 6 bases outside the gene matches. The CDR3 region is CASSLYRAGGTDTQYF. The DNA for the CDR3 is TGTGCCAGCAGCTTATATAGGGCGGGGGGCACAGATACGCAGTATTTT.

The chain carries TRBV6-5 and TRBJ1-1; D may be TRBD1 (5 bases). This CDR3 comprises 12 residues. Per germline, CDR1 MNHEY and CDR2 SVGAGI. V was trimmed by 11 bases and J by 5 bases, leaving 15 bases between them. Here the CDR3 DNA reads TGTGCCTCGACTAGGGGAGGTACTGAAGCTTTCTTT. It is translated as CASTRGGTEAFF.

The chain employs TRBV11-2 and TRBJ2-7, with D perhaps matching TRBD1 (6 bases). Trimming left V 5 bases short and J 3 bases short, with 17 bases between. This CDR3 is 15 amino acids long. Germline V gene lookup returns CDR1 SGHAT and CDR2 FQNNGV. The CDR3 protein is CASSPTTGTNYEQYF. The DNA of the CDR3 is TGTGCCAGCAGCCCAACAACCGGGACAAACTACGAGCAGTACTTC. Combining the CDR3 with reference TRBV11-2 and TRBJ2-7 gives the whole variable domain EAGVAQSPRYKIIEKRQSVAFWCNPISGHATLYWYQQILGQGPKLLIQFQNNGVVDDSQLPKDRFSAERLKGVDSTLKIQPAKLEDSAVYLCASSPTTGTNYEQYFGPGTRLTVT.

V gene TRBV5-1 combines with J gene TRBJ1-2; 7 bases map to TRBD1. This CDR3 region has 18 residues. Trimming took 0 bases from V and 2 from J; bases not matched to a gene: 13. Looked up from germline, CDR1 is SGHRS and CDR2 is YFSETQ. DNA for the CDR3: TGCGCCAGCAGCTTGGACCCCGACAGGGTCCTCCCCAACTATGGCTACACCTTC. This codes for CASSLDPDRVLPNYGYTF.

In its sample, this clone was seen once. The V and J genes are TRBV7-9 and TRBJ2-5, with 9 bases identical to TRBD2. The CDR3 is 16 residues long. Germline CDR1 SEHNR, CDR2 FQNEAQ (reference sequence). V gave up 4 bases and J gave up 4 bases; unmatched junction bases: 10. CDR3: CASSSSSRRGGETQYF. In nucleotides, the CDR3 is TGTGCCAGCAGCTCATCCTCCAGGCGGGGGGGAGAGACCCAGTACTTC.

This clone appeared a single time. This chain uses TRBV6-5 with TRBJ2-7; D perhaps matches TRBD1 (5 bases). CDR1 is MNHEY, CDR2 SVGAGI, per germline. V was trimmed by 2 bases and J by 3 bases, leaving 11 bases between them. The CDR3 covers 14 residues. The CDR3 DNA reads TGTGCCAGCAGTTACAGGGGTGTTTACTACGAGCAGTACTTC. It yields the protein CASSYRGVYYEQYF.

This chain connects TRBV18 to TRBJ1-1, with a tentative D call TRBD1 (6 bases). Per germline, CDR1 KGHSH and CDR2 LQKENI. This CDR3 region has 15 residues. V gave up 1 base and J gave up 5 bases, with 14 bases separating them. The CDR3 region is CASSPLKGGTTEAFF. As DNA, the CDR3 is TGTGCCAGCTCACCACTAAAGGGGGGGACAACTGAAGCTTTCTTT.

The rearrangement uses TRBV6-6 and TRBJ1-1; 9 nucleotides line up with TRBD1. The junction had 8 bases not matched to a gene; V was cut back by 7 bases and J by 8 bases. There are 13 residues in the CDR3. Germline V CDR1 and CDR2: MNHNY, SVGAGI (reference sequence). For the CDR3, the DNA is TGTGCCAGCACCACCGGGACAGGGTTCGAAGCTTTCTTT. It is translated as CASTTGTGFEAFF.

V usage is TRBV25-1 and J usage is TRBJ1-1; no clear D. The CDR3 covers 13 residues. Germline-derived CDR1 and CDR2 are MGHDK and SYGVNS. V was shortened by 6 bases and J by 6 bases, with 14 bases between the two germline ends. The DNA of the CDR3 is TGTGCCAGCAGCGGCTACCGGAGGTCTGAAGCTTTCTTT. Encoded protein: CASSGYRRSEAFF.

This sequence joins TRBV5-4 and TRBJ1-1; 8 bases are a match to TRBD1. V dropped 4 bases and J dropped 5; count of bases not matched to a gene: 4. The CDR3 is 13 residues long. In germline, CDR1 is SGHNT, CDR2 YYREEE (reference sequence). Here the CDR3 DNA reads TGTGCCAGCAGCAGCACAGGGGGGACTGAAGCTTTCTTT. It specifies CASSSTGGTEAFF.

The table lists this clone with a count of one. The chain couples TRBV6-2 or TRBV6-3 to TRBJ2-2; the match to TRBD1 covers 8 bases. J was trimmed by 5 bases and V by 6 bases; bases with no gene match: 11. The CDR3 has 16 residues. Looked up from germline, CDR1 is MNHEY and CDR2 is SVGEGT. The CDR3 sequence is CASSLYGTGLTGELFF. CDR3 DNA sequence: TGTGCCAGCAGCCTTTACGGGACAGGACTTACCGGGGAGCTGTTTTTT.

This chain links TRBV5-4 with TRBJ2-1; 9 bases are shared with TRBD2. Germline values: CDR1 SGHNT, CDR2 YYREEE (reference sequence). The CDR3 covers 15 residues. V was pared by 4 bases and J by 4 bases, with 6 bases of the junction left unmatched. In DNA, the CDR3 is TGTGCCAGCAGCCGTAGCGGGGGAACGTACAATGAGCAGTTCTTC. As protein: CASSRSGGTYNEQFF.

This chain connects TRBV5-1 to TRBJ2-3; weak D call: TRBD2 (5 bases). Germline assignment: CDR1 SGHRS and CDR2 YFSETQ. The CDR3 consists of 15 residues. Trimming stripped 0 bases from V and 2 bases from J, with 10 bases between. The CDR3 is CASSLGTLSTDTQYF. The CDR3 DNA reads TGCGCCAGCAGCTTGGGGACTCTTTCCACAGATACGCAGTATTTT.

Only a few counts were recorded for this clone. The chain joins TRBV14 to TRBJ1-1; D remains unclear. Looked up from germline, CDR1 is SGHDN and CDR2 is FVKESK. The CDR3 runs to 14 residues. The germline V and J ends were trimmed by 1 base and 4 bases, with 10 bases remaining between them. CDR3 loop: CASSQVIGFTEAFF. In DNA, the CDR3 is TGTGCCAGCAGCCAAGTCATCGGGTTCACTGAAGCTTTCTTT.

This CDR3 is CASLNRPEGTEAFF. The CDR3 DNA is TGTGCCAGCCTAAATCGTCCCGAGGGCACTGAAGCTTTCTTT. V usage is TRBV6-5 and J usage is TRBJ1-1; no clear D gene. There are 14 residues in the CDR3. Germline CDR1 is MNHEY and CDR2 is SVGAGI. V was pared by 8 bases and J by 4 bases, with 17 bases between.

This chain connects TRBV29-1 to TRBJ2-1; TRBD2 matches 12 bases. The CDR3 covers 15 residues. Germline values: CDR1 SQVTM, CDR2 ANQGSEA. V lost 7 bases and J lost 8; bases outside the gene matches: 12. CDR3 nucleotides: TGCAGCGCCGTTCCGACTAGCGGGGGAATCTATGAGCAGTTCTTC. The encoded protein is CSAVPTSGGIYEQFF.